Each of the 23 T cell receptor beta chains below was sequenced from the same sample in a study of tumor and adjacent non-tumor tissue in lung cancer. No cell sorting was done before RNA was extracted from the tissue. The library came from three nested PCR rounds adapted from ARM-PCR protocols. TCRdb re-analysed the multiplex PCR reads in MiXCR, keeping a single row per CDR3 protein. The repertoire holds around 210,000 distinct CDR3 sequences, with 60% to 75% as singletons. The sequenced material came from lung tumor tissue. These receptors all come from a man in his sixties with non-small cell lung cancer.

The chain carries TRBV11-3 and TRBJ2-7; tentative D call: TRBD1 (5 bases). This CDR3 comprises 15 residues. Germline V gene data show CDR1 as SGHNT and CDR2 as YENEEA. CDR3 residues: CASSSRHGAGYEQYF. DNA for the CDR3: TGTGCTAGTAGCTCCCGACATGGGGCTGGGTACGAGCAGTACTTC.

CDR3 in amino acids: CASGRTLDTQYF. The CDR3 nucleotides are TGTGCCAGCGGTCGGACCCTGGATACGCAGTATTTT. The chain joins TRBV11-3 to TRBJ2-3; D is ambiguous. With 8 bases removed from V and 6 bases from J, the gap between germline ends came to 12 bases. In germline, CDR1 is SGHNT, CDR2 YENEEA. The CDR3 is 12 residues long.

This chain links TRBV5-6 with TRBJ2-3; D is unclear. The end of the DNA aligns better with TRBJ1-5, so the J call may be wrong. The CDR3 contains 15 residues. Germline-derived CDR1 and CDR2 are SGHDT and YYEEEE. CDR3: CASSFGPTSTDTQHF. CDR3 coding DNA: TGTGCCAGCAGCTTCGGACCCACGAGCACAGATACGCAGCATTTT.

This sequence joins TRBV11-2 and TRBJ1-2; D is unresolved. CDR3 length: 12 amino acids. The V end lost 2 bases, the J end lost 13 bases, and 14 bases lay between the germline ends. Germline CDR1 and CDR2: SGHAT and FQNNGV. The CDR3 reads CASSLLERGGTF. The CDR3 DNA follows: TGTGCCAGCAGCTTATTGGAGCGGGGAGGCACCTTC.

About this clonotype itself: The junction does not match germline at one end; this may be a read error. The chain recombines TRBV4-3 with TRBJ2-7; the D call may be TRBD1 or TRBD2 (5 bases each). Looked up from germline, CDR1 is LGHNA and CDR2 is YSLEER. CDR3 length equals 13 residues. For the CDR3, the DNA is TGCACCAGCAGCCAAGACCGAGGGGTCAGGGCGTACTTC. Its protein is CTSSQDRGVRAYF.

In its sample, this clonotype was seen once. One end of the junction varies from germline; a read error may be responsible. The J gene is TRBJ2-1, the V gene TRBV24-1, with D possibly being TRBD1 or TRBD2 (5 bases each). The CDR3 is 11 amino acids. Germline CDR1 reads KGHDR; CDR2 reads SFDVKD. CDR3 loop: CDTSEGREQFF. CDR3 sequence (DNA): TGTGACACCAGTGAGGGACGTGAGCAGTTCTTC.

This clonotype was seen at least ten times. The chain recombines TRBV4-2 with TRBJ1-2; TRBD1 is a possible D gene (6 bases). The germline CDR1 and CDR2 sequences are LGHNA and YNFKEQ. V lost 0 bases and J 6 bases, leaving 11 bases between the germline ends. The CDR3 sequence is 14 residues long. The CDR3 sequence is CASSQDYAGDGYTF. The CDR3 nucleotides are TGTGCCAGCAGCCAAGATTATGCAGGGGATGGCTACACCTTC.

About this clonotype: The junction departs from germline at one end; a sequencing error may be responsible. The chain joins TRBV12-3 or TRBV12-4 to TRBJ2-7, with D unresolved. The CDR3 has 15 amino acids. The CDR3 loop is CASSPPPGYPYERYF. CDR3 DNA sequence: TGTGCCAGCAGTCCCCCACCAGGATACCCCTACGAGCGGTACTTC.

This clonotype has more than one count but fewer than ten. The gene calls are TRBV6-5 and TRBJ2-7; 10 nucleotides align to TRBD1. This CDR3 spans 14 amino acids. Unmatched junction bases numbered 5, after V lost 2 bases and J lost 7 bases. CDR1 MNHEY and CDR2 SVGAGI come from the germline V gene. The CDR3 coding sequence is TGTGCCAGCAGTTACGCCCGGGACAGGGGTGAGCAGTACTTC. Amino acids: CASSYARDRGEQYF.

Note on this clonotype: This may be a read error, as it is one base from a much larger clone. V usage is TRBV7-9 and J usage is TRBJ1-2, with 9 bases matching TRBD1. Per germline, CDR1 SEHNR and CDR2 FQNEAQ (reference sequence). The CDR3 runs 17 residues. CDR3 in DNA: TGTGCCGGCAGCTATGCATCCTACAGGGGGCTGAACTATGGCTACACCTTC. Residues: CAGSYASYRGLNYGYTF. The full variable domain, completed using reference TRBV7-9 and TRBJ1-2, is DTGVSQNPRHKITKRGQNVTFRCDPISEHNRLYWYRQTLGQGPEFLTYFQNEAQLEKSRLLSDRFSAERPKGSFSTLEIQRTEQGDSAMYLCAGSYASYRGLNYGYTFGSGTRLTVV.

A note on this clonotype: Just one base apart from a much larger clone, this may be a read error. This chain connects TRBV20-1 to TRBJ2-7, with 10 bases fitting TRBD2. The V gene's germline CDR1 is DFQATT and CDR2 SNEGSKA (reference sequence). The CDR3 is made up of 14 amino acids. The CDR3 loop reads CSASYSGGLSEQHF. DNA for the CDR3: TGCAGTGCTTCTTATAGCGGGGGGCTCTCCGAGCAGCACTTC.

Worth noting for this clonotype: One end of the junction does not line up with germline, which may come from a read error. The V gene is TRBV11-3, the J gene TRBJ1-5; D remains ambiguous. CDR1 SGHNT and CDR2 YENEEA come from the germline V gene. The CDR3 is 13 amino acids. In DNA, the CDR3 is TGTGCCAACAGCTTAACCAGCAATCAGTCCCAGCATTTT. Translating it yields CANSLTSNQSQHF.

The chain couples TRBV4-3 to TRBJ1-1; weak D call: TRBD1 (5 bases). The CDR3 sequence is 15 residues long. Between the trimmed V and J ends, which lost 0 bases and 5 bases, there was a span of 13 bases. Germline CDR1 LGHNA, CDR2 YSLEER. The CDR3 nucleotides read TGCGCCAGCAGCCAAGACCACCTAGGGGAGACTGAAGCTTTCTTT. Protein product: CASSQDHLGETEAFF.

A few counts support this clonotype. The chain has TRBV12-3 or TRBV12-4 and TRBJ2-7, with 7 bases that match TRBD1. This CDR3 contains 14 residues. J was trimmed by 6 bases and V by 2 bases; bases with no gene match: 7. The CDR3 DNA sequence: TGTGCCAGCAGTTTAACCAGCCCAGGGGGCGAGCAGTACTTC. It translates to CASSLTSPGGEQYF.

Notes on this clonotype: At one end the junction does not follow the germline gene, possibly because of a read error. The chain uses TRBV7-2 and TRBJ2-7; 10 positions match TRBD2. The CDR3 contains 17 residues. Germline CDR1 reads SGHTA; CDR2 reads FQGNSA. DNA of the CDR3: TGTGCCAGCAGCCAAGACAGTAGCGGGAGGCAAACCTACCAGCAATACTTC. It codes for CASSQDSSGRQTYQQYF.

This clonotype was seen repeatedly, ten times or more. The CDR3 coding sequence is TGCAGCGTTAGGGAGGGCATCTACGAGCAGTACTTC. This sequence encodes CSVREGIYEQYF. The chain combines TRBV29-1 with TRBJ2-7, with 7 bases fitting TRBD2. With 5 bases clipped from V and 3 bases from J, the junction kept 4 bases outside the gene matches. The CDR3 has 12 residues. Germline loops: CDR1 SQVTM, CDR2 ANQGSEA.

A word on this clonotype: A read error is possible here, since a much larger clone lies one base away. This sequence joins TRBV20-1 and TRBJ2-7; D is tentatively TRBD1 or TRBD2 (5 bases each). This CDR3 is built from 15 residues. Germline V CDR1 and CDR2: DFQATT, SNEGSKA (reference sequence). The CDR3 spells CNARDGDGRSYEQYF. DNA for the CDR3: TGCAATGCTAGAGATGGGGACGGCAGATCCTACGAGCAGTACTTC.

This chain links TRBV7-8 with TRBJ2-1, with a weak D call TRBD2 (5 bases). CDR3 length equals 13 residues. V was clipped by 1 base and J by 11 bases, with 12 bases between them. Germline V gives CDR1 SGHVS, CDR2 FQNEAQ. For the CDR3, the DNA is TGTGCCAGCAGCTTAGACTTAGCGAGTAAGCAGTTCTTC. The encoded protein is CASSLDLASKQFF.

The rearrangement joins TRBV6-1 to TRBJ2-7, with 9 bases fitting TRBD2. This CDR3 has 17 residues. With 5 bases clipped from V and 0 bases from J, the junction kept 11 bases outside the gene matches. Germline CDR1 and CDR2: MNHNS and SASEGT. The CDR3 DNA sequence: TGTGCCAGCAGTCCCCGGGGGTCTAGCGGGGCCTCCTACGAGCAGTACTTC. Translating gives CASSPRGSSGASYEQYF.

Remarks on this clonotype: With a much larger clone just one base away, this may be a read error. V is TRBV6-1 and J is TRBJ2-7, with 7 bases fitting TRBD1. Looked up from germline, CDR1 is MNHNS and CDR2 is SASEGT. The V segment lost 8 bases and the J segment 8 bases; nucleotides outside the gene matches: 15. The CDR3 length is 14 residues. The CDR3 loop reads CASAAPTGMHQQYF. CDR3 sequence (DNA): TGTGCCAGCGCGGCCCCGACAGGGATGCATCAGCAGTACTTC.

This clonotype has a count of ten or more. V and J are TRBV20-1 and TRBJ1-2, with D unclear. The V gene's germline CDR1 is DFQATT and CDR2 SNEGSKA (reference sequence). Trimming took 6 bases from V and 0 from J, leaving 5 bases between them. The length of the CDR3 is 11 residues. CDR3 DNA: TGCAGTGCCGACACTAACTATGGCTACACCTTC. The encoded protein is CSADTNYGYTF.

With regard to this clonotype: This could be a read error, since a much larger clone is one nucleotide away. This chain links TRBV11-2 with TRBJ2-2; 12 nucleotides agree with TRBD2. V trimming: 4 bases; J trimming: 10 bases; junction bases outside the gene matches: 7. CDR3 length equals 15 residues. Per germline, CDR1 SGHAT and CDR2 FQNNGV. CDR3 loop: CASSSSGGAIEELFF. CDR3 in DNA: TGTGCCAGCAGCTCTAGCGGGGGGGCTATCGAGGAGCTGTTTTTT. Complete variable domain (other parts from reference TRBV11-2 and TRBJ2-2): EAGVAQSPRYKIIEKRQSVAFWCNPISGHATLYWYQQILGQGPKLLIQFQNNGVVDDSQLPKDRFSAERLKGVDSTLKIQPAKLEDSAVYLCASSSSGGAIEELFFGEGSRLTVL.

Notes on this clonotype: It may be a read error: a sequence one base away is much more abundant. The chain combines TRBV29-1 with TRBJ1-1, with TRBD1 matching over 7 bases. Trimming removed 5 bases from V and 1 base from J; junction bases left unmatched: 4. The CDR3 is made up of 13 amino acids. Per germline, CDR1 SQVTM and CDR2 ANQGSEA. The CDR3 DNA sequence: TGCAGCGTTCGGACAGGCGGGAACACTGAAGCTTTCTTT. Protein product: CSVRTGGNTEAFF. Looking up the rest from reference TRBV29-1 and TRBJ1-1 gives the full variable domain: SAVISQKPSRDICQRGTSLTIQCQVDSQVTMMFWYRQQPGQSLTLIATANQGSEATYESGFVIDKFPISRPNLTFSTLTVSNMSPEDSSIYLCSVRTGGNTEAFFGQGTRLTVV.